The sequence of this T cell receptor beta chain was determined in a study of blood T cell repertoires in COVID-19. Overall study: Researchers got acute and convalescent COVID-19 samples from the United States, Italy and Spain.

This CDR3 region has 16 residues. Germline CDR1 is SGHKS and CDR2 is YYEKEE (reference sequence). V lost 2 bases and J lost 6; bases outside the gene matches: 8. Measured with immunoSEQ multiplex PCR; TCRdb has only the in-frame clones, and not every one. The sample consists of 160,000 or so clones, about 92% of them appearing once. Patients of the Seattle cohort, enrolled during active infection, were followed longitudinally. Sequencing was done on a sample of peripheral blood. The chain joins TRBV5-5 to TRBJ2-2; 9 nucleotides match TRBD2. This TCR came from a woman aged 55-75 years with COVID-19, enrolled during active disease. The CDR3 reads CASSLRLAGSSGELFF. DNA of the CDR3: TGTGCCAGCAGCTTAAGGCTAGCGGGGTCGTCCGGGGAGCTGTTTTTT. Together with reference TRBV5-5 and TRBJ2-2, the CDR3 gives the full variable domain: DAGVTQSPTHLIKTRGQQVTLRCSPISGHKSVSWYQQVLGQGPQFIFQYYEKEERGRGNFPDRFSARQFPNYSSELNVNALLLGDSALYLCASSLRLAGSSGELFFGEGSRLTVL.